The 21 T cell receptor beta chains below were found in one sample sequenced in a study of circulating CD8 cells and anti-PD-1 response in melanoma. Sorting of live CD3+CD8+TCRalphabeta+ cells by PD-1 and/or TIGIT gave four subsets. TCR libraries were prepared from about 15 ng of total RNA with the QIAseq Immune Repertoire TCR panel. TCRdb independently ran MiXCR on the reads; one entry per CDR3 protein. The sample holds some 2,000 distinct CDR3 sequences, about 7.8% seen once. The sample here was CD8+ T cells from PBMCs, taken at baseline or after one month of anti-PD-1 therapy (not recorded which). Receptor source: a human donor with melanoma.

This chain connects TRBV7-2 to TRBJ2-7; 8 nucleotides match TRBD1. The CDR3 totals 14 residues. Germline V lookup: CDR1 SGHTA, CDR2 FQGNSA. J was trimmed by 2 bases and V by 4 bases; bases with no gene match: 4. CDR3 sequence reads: CASSSRTGTYEQYF. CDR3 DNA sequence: TGTGCCAGCAGCTCCCGGACAGGGACCTACGAGCAGTACTTC.

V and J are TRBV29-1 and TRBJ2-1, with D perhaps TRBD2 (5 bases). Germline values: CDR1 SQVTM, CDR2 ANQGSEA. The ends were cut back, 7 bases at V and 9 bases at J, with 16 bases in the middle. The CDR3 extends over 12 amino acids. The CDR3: CSASDSSGEQFF. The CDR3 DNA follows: TGCAGCGCATCGGACTCCTCGGGTGAGCAGTTCTTC.

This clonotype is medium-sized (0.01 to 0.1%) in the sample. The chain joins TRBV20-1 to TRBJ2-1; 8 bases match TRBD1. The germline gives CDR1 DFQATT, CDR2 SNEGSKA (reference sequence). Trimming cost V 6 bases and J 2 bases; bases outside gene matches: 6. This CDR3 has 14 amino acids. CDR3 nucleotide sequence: TGCAGTGCGACCACGGGACAGGCCTACAATGAGCAGTTCTTC. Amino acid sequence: CSATTGQAYNEQFF.

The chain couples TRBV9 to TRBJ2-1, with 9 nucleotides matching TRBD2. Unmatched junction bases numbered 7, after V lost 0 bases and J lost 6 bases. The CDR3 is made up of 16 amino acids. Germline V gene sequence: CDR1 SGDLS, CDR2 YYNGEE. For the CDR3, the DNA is TGTGCCAGCAGCGTAGCTCTCGCGGGGGGGCCCAATGAGCAGTTCTTC. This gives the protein CASSVALAGGPNEQFF. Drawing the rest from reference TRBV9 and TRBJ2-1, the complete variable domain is DSGVTQTPKHLITATGQRVTLRCSPRSGDLSVYWYQQSLDQGLQFLIQYYNGEERAKGNILERFSAQQFPDLHSELNLSSLELGDSALYFCASSVALAGGPNEQFFGPGTRLTVL.

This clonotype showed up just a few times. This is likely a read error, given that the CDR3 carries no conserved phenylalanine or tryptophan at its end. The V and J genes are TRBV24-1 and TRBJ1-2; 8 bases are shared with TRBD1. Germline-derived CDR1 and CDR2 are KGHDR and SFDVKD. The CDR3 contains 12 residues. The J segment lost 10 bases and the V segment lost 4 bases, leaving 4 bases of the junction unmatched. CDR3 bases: TGTGCCACCAGTGAATTGGGACAGGACTACACCTCC. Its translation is CATSELGQDYTS.

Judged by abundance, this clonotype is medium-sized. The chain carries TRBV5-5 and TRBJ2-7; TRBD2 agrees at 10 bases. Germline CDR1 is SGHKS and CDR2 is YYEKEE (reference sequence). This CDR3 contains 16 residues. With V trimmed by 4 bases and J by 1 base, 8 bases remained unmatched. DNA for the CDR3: TGTGCCAGCAGCCCCGGGGCTAGCGGGGGATCCTACGAGCAGTACTTC. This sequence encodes CASSPGASGGSYEQYF. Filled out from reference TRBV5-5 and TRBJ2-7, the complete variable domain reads DAGVTQSPTHLIKTRGQQVTLRCSPISGHKSVSWYQQVLGQGPQFIFQYYEKEERGRGNFPDRFSARQFPNYSSELNVNALLLGDSALYLCASSPGASGGSYEQYFGPGTRLTVT.

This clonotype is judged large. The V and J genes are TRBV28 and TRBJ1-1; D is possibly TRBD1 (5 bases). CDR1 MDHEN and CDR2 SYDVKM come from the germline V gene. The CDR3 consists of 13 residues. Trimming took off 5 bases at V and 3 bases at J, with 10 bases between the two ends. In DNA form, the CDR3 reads TGTGCCAGCAGTGGTGGGGGGTACACTGAAGCTTTCTTT. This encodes CASSGGGYTEAFF.

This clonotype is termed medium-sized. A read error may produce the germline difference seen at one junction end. CDR3 in amino acids: CASSQETDRHTEAFF. In DNA form, the CDR3 reads TGTGCCAGCAGCCAAGAAACGGACAGGCACACGGAAGCTTTCTTT. The gene calls are TRBV3-1 and TRBJ1-1; 7 bases align to TRBD1. Germline values: CDR1 LGHDT, CDR2 YNNKEL (reference sequence). The CDR3 totals 15 residues.

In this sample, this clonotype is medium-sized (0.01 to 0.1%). CDR3 DNA sequence: TGTGCCAGCAGCACCTCCGGGACGCTAAACACAGATACGCAGTATTTT. Its translation is CASSTSGTLNTDTQYF. J is TRBJ2-3 and V is TRBV5-4; D is possibly TRBD1 or TRBD2 (5 bases each). Germline CDR1 reads SGHNT; CDR2 reads YYREEE (reference sequence). The CDR3 contains 16 residues. V lost 4 bases and J 2 bases, leaving 17 bases between the germline ends. Full variable domain (missing parts from reference TRBV5-4 and TRBJ2-3): ETGVTQSPTHLIKTRGQQVTLRCSSQSGHNTVSWYQQALGQGPQFIFQYYREEENGRGNFPPRFSGLQFPNYSSELNVNALELDDSALYLCASSTSGTLNTDTQYFGPGTRLTVL.

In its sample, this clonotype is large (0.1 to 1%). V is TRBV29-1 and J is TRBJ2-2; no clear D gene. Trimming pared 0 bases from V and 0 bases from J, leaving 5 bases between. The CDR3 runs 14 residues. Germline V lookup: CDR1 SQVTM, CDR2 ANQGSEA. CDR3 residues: CSVEEGTNTGELFF. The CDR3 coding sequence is TGCAGCGTTGAAGAGGGGACGAACACCGGGGAGCTGTTTTTT.

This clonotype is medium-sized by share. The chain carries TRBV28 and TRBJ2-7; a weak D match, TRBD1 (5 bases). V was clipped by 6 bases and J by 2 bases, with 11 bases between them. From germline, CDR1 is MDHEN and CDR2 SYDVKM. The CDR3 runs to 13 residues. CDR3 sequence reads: CASREQATYEQYF. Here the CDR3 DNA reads TGTGCCAGCAGGGAACAGGCTACCTACGAGCAGTACTTC. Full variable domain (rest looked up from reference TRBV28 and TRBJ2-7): DVKVTQSSRYLVKRTGEKVFLECVQDMDHENMFWYRQDPGLGLRLIYFSYDVKMKEKGDIPEGYSVSREKKERFSLILESASTNQTSMYLCASREQATYEQYFGPGTRLTVT.

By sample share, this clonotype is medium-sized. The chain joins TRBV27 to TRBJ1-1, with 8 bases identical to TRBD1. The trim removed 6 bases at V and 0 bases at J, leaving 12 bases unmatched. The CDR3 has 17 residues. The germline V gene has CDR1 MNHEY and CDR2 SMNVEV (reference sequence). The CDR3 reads CASSPLPRGPMNTEAFF. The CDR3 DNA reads TGTGCCAGCAGCCCCCTCCCCAGGGGGCCCATGAACACTGAAGCTTTCTTT.

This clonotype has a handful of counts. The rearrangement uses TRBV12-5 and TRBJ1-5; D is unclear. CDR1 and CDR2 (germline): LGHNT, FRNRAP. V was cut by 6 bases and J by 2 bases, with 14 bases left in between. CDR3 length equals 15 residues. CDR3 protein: CASGSGWGGNQPQHF. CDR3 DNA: TGTGCTAGTGGCTCCGGATGGGGTGGCAATCAGCCCCAGCATTTT. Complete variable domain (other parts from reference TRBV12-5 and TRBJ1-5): DARVTQTPRHKVTEMGQEVTMRCQPILGHNTVFWYRQTMMQGLELLAYFRNRAPLDDSGMPKDRFSAEMPDATLATLKIQPSEPRDSAVYFCASGSGWGGNQPQHFGDGTRLSIL.

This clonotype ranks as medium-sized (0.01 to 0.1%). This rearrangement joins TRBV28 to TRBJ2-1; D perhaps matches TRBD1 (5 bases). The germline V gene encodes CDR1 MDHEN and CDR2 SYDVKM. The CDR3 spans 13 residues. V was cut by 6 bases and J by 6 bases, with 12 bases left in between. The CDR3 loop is CASREDTTNEQFF. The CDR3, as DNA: TGTGCCAGCAGAGAGGACACCACCAATGAGCAGTTCTTC.

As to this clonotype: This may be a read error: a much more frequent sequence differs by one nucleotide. CDR3: CASRESSYEQHF. DNA for the CDR3: TGTGCCAGCAGGGAGAGCTCCTACGAGCAGCACTTC. V is TRBV28 and J is TRBJ2-7; no clear D. This CDR3 region has 12 residues. Germline V lookup: CDR1 MDHEN, CDR2 SYDVKM. The whole variable domain, remainder taken from reference TRBV28 and TRBJ2-7, is DVKVTQSSRYLVKRTGEKVFLECVQDMDHENMFWYRQDPGLGLRLIYFSYDVKMKEKGDIPEGYSVSREKKERFSLILESASTNQTSMYLCASRESSYEQHFGPGTRLTVT.

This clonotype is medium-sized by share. DNA for the CDR3: TGTGCCAGCAGTCCAGGGGGAGATACGCAGTATTTT. It specifies CASSPGGDTQYF. This chain links TRBV25-1 with TRBJ2-3; 7 bases align to TRBD1. The CDR3 consists of 12 residues. Unmatched junction bases numbered 1, after V lost 5 bases and J lost 5 bases. Germline CDR1 reads MGHDK; CDR2 reads SYGVNS.

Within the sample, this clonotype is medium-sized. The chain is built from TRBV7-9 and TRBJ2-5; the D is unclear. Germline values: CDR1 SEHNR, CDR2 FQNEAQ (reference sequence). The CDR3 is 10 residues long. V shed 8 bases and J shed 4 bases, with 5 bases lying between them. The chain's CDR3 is CASGGETQYF. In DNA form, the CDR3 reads TGTGCCAGCGGTGGAGAGACCCAGTACTTC.

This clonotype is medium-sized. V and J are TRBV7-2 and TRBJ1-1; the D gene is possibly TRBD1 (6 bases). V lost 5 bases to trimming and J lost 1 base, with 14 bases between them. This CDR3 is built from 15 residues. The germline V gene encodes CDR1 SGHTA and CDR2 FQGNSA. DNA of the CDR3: TGTGCCAGCAGCGCTTTCAGGGGCGCGAACACTGAAGCTTTCTTT. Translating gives CASSAFRGANTEAFF.

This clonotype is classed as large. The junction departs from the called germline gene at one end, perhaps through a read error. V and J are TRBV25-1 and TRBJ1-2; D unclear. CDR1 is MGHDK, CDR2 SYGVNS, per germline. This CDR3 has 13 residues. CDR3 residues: CASSEYQGPPRIF. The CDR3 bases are TGTGCCAGCAGTGAATATCAAGGTCCGCCTCGAATCTTC.

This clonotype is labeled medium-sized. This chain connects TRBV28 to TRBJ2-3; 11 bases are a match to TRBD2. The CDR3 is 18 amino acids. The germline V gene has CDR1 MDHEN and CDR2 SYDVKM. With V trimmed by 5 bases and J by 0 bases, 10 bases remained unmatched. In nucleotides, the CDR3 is TGTGCCAGCAGTCGAGGGCTAGCGGGGGGAACTAGCACAGATACGCAGTATTTT. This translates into CASSRGLAGGTSTDTQYF.

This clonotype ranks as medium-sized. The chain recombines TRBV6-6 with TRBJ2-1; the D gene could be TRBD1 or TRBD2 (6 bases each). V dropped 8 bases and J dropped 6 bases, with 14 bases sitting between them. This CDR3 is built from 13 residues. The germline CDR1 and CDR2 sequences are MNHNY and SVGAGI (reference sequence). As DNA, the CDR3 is TGTGCCAGCGGCGGGACAAGTATCAATGAGCAGTTCTTC. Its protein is CASGGTSINEQFF.